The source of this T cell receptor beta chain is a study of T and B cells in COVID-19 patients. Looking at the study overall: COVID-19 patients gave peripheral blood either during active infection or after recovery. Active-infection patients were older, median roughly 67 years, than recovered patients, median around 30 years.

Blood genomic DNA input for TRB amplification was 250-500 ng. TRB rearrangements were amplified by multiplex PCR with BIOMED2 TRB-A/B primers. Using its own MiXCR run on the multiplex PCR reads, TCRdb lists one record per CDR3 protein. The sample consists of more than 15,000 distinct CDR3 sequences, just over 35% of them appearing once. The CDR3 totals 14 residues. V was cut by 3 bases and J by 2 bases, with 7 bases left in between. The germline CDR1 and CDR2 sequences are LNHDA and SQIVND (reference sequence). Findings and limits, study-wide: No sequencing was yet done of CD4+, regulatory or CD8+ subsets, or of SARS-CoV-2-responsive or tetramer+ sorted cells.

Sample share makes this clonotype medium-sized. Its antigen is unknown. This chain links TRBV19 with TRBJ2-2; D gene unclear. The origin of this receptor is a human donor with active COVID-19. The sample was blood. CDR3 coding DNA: TGTGCCAGTAGTATCGCCAGAAACACCGGGGAGCTGTTTTTT. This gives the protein CASSIARNTGELFF.